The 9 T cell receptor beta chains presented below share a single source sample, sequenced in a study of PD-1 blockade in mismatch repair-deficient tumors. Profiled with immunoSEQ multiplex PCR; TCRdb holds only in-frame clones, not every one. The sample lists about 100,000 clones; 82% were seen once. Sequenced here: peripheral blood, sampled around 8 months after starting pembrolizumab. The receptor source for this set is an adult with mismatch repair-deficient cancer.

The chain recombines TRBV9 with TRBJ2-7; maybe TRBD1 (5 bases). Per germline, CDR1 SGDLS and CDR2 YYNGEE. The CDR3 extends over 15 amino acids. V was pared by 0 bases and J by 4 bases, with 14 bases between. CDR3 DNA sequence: TGTGCCAGCAGCGTAGGTCCAGGGATGAAATACGAGCAGTACTTC. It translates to CASSVGPGMKYEQYF. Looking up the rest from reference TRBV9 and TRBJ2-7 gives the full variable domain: DSGVTQTPKHLITATGQRVTLRCSPRSGDLSVYWYQQSLDQGLQFLIQYYNGEERAKGNILERFSAQQFPDLHSELNLSSLELGDSALYFCASSVGPGMKYEQYFGPGTRLTVT.

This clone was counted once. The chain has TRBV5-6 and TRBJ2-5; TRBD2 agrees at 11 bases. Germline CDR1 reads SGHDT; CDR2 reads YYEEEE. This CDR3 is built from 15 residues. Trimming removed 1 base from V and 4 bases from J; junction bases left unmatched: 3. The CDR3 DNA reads TGTGCCAGCAGCTTGAGGCTAGCGGGAGGAGAGACCCAGTACTTC. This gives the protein CASSLRLAGGETQYF.

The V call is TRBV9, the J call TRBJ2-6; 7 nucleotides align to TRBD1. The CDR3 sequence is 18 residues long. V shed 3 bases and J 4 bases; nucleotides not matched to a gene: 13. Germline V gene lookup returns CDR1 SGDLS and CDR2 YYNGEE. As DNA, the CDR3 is TGTGCCAGCAGCGCCGGGACAGCTAACTCTTTGGGGGCCAACGTCCTGACTTTC. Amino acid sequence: CASSAGTANSLGANVLTF.

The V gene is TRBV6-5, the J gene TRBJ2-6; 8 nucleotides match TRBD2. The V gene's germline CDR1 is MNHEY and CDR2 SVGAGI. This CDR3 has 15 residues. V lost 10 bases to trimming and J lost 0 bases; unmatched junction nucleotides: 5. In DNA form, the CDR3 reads TGTGCCATTAGCGGGGTGGACTCTGGGGCCAACGTCCTGACTTTC. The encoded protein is CAISGVDSGANVLTF.

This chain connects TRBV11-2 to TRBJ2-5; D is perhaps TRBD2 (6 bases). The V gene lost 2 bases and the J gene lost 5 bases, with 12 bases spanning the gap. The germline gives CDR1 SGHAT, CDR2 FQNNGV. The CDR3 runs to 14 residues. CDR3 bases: TGTGCCAGCAGCTTAATCTCTGGGGGGGAGACCCAGTACTTC. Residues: CASSLISGGETQYF.

The CDR3 here is CASSGTSGNTGELFF. The CDR3 nucleotides are TGTGCCAGCAGCGGGACTAGCGGGAACACCGGGGAGCTGTTTTTT. This chain uses TRBV13 with TRBJ2-2; the match to TRBD2 covers 11 bases. Germline trimming cut 5 bases from V and 1 base from J; bases unmatched to any gene: 0. Germline CDR1 is PRHDT and CDR2 is FYEKMQ (reference sequence). The CDR3 is 15 residues long.

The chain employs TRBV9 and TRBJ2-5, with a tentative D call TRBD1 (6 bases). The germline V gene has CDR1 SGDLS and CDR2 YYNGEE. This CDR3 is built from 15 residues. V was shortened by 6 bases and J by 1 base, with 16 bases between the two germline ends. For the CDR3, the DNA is TGTGCCAGCACCGAAACCTTGGACAGCCAAGAGACCCAGTACTTC. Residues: CASTETLDSQETQYF.

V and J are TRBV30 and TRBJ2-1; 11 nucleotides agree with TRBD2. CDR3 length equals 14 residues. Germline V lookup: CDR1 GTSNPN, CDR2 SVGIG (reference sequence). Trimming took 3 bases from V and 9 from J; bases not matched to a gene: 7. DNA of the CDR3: TGTGCCTGGAGACGGACTAGCGGGCACACTGAGCAGTTCTTC. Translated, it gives CAWRRTSGHTEQFF.

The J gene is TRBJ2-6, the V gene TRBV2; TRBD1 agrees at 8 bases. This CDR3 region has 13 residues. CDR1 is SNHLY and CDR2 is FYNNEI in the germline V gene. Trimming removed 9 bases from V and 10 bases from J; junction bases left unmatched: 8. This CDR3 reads CARAGGEGNVLTF. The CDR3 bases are TGTGCCAGGGCAGGGGGCGAGGGTAACGTCCTGACTTTC.